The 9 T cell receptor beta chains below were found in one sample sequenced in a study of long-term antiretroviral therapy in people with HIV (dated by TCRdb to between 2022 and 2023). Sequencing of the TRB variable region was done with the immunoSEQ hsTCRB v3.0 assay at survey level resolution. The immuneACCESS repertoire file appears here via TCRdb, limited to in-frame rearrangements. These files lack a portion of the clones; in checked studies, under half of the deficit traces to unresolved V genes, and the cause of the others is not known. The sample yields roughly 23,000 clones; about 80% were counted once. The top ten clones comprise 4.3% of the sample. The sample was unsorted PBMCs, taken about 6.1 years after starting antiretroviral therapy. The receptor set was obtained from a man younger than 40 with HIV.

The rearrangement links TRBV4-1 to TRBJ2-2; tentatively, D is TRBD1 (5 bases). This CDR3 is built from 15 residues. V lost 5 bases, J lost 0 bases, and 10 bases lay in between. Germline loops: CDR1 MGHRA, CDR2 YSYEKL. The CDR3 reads CASSSTDPNTGELFF. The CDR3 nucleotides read TGCGCCAGCAGCTCGACAGACCCGAACACCGGGGAGCTGTTTTTT.

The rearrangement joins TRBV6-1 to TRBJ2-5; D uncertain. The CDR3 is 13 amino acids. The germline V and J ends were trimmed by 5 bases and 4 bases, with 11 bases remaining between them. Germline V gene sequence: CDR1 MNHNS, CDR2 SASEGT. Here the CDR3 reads CASSLLDPETQYF. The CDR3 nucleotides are TGTGCCAGCAGTCTATTGGACCCAGAGACCCAGTACTTC.

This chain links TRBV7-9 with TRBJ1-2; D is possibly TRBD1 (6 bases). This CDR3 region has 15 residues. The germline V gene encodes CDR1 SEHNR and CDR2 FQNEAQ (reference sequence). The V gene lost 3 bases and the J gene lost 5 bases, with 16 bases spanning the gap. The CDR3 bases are TGTGCCAGCAGCTTGTCAGGGGATTATGCTTATGGCTACACCTTC. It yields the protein CASSLSGDYAYGYTF.

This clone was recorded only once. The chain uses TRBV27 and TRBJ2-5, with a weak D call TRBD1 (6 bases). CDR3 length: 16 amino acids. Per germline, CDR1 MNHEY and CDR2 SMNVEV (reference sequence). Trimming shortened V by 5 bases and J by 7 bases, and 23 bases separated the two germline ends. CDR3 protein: CASSERAGTHLWTQYF. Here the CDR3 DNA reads TGTGCCAGCAGTGAGAGAGCCGGGACACACCTTTGGACCCAGTACTTC.

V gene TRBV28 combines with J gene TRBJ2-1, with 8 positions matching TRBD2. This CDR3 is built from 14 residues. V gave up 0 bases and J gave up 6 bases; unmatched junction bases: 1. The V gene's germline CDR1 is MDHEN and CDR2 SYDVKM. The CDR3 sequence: CASSLWGLVNEQFF. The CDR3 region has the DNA TGTGCCAGCAGTTTATGGGGACTAGTCAATGAGCAGTTCTTC.

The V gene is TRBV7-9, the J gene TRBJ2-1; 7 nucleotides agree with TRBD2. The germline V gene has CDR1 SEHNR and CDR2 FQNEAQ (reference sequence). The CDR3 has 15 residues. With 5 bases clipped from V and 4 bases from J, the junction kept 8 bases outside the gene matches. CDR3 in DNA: TGTGCCAGCAGCGCCGACGCGGGAGCTTACAATGAGCAGTTCTTC. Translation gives CASSADAGAYNEQFF.

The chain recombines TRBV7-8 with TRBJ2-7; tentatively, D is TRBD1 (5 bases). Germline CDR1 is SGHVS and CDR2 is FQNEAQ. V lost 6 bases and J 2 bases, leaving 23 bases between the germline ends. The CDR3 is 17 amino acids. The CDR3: CASSQEIPLGATYEQYF. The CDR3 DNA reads TGTGCCAGCAGTCAAGAAATCCCCCTTGGGGCTACCTACGAGCAGTACTTC.

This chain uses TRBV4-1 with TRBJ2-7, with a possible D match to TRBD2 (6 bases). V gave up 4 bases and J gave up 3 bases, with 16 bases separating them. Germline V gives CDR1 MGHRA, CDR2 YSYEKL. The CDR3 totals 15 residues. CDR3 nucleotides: TGCGCCAGCAGCCGGCTTTGGGGAGGAGACTACGAGCAGTACTTC. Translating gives CASSRLWGGDYEQYF.

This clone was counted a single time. The chain's CDR3 is CASSLTGLAGNYEQYF. The CDR3 bases are TGTGCCAGCAGCTTGACAGGACTAGCGGGGAACTACGAGCAGTACTTC. The chain joins TRBV7-3 to TRBJ2-7; 12 nucleotides agree with TRBD2. Losses at the gene ends were 3 bases for V and 3 bases for J; bases not matched to a gene: 6. CDR3 size: 16 residues. In germline, CDR1 is SGHTA, CDR2 FQGTGA.